The table lists the clone carrying this T cell receptor beta chain with a few counts. TCRdb itself ran the 5' RACE reads through MiXCR, one entry per CDR3 protein. This sample has 350,000 to 400,000 distinct CDR3 sequences; over 25% occur once, and the top ten carry 6% to 7%. The data originate from a study of identical twins' blood T cells. Deletions cut 5 bases from V and 4 bases from J, with 14 bases between. This CDR3 has 14 residues. Germline V gene lookup returns CDR1 SEHNR and CDR2 FQNEAQ (reference sequence). V and J are TRBV7-9 and TRBJ1-1, with TRBD1 as a possible D gene (5 bases). Sequenced material: PBMCs. The TCR was taken from a woman aged 18 to 55 in good health. CDR3 sequence reads: CASSPALRGTEAFF. CDR3 DNA sequence: TGTGCCAGCAGCCCGGCCCTTAGGGGCACTGAAGCTTTCTTT.